This T cell receptor (beta chain) was recovered during a study of long-term antiretroviral therapy in people with HIV. Germline CDR1 SGHDT, CDR2 YYEEEE. V shed 0 bases and J shed 2 bases, with 5 bases lying between them. CDR3 size: 13 residues. With survey level as its setting, the immunoSEQ assay was v3.0. TCRdb's copy holds only in-frame clones and misses some; the assay was immunoSEQ multiplex PCR. The sample lists over 15,000 clones, just over 75% seen once, with 13% to 15% in the top ten. The TCR comes from a woman between 50 and 59 years old with HIV. V and J are TRBV5-6 and TRBJ1-1; D gene uncertain. The sequences come from unsorted PBMCs, collected 0.5 years before starting antiretroviral therapy. The DNA for the CDR3 is TGTGCCAGCAGCTTGGCGGATAACACTGAAGCTTTCTTT. This translates into CASSLADNTEAFF.